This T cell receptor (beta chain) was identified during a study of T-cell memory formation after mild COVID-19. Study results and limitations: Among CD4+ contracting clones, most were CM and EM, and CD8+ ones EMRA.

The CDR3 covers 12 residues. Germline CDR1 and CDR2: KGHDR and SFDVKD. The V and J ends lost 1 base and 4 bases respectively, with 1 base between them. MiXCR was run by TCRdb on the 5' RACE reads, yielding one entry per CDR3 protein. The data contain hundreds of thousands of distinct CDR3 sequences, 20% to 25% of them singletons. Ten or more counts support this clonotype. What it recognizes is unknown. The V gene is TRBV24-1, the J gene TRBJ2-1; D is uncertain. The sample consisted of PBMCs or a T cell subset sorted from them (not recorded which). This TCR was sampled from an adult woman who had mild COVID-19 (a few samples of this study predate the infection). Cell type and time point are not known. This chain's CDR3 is CATSDFYNEQFF. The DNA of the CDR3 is TGTGCCACCAGTGATTTTTACAATGAGCAGTTCTTC.